This TCR beta chain stems from a study of T cells after somatic rescue of genetic block. The protocol was immunoSEQ multiplex PCR, while the TCRdb copy is restricted to in-frame clones and leaves out a portion. Here the sample spans roughly 12,000 clones, about 81% being singletons. V was shortened by 1 base and J by 11 bases, with 8 bases between the two germline ends. CDR3 size: 12 residues. In germline, CDR1 is SGHVS, CDR2 FQNEAQ. The rearrangement links TRBV7-8 to TRBJ2-2; D is unresolved. The sample comprised peripheral blood mononuclear cells (PBMCs). The source is a boy aged 5-17 years. The CDR3 DNA reads TGTGCCAGCAGCTTAGAATCGTTAGAGCTGTTTTTT. Its translation: CASSLESLELFF.